This T cell receptor beta chain comes out of a study of a mutant IDH1 vaccine in newly diagnosed glioma. On the study more broadly: Treated patients showed a male proportion of approximately 60%, a female proportion of about 38%, and a mean age of 40.4 years. Most patients had received both radiotherapy and temozolomide, the prior options being radiotherapy, temozolomide, or both. General observations from the study: Among top peripheral T cell clonotypes, changes seemed unrelated to pseudoprogression.

In regard to this clone: Its antigen is currently unknown.

The V and J ends lost 1 base and 0 bases respectively, with 6 bases between them. CDR1 and CDR2 from the germline V gene are MNHNS and SASEGT. The CDR3 spans 15 residues. Time point given: week 35, safety follow-up. Alongside topical imiquimod, each dose of vaccine comprised 300 ug of mutant IDH1 20-mer peptide. The repertoire was sequenced with immunoSEQ multiplex PCR; TCRdb's copy has only in-frame clones and lacks some. The sample has 70,000 or so clones; around 87% are singletons. Material: PBMCs, obtained from a glioma patient whose treatment included an IDH1 peptide vaccine. The TCR was taken from a young man with glioma. The V and J genes are TRBV6-1 and TRBJ2-2; D is ambiguous. The CDR3 DNA reads as TGTGCCAGCAGTGAAGACCACTCGAACACCGGGGAGCTGTTTTTT. It specifies CASSEDHSNTGELFF.